The 11 T cell receptor beta chains listed next were all sequenced from one sample in a study of cytomegalovirus exposure and HLA in healthy donors. Vbeta (60) and Jbeta (13) primers were used in the PCR. Assay used: immunoSEQ multiplex PCR; TCRdb lists only in-frame clones, some missing. The sample lists about 120,000 clones, approximately 69% seen once, with 3.5% to 4.5% in the top ten. Sequenced material: PBMCs. These TCRs come from a man aged 35-49 years in good health and CMV-seropositive.

The chain links TRBV2 to TRBJ2-1, with TRBD2 identical over 7 bases. V lost 4 bases and J lost 5; bases outside the gene matches: 5. CDR3 size: 14 residues. The germline V gene has CDR1 SNHLY and CDR2 FYNNEI. The CDR3 coding sequence is TGTGCCAGCAGTGCCCAGCGGGGAAACAATGAGCAGTTCTTC. Its protein product is CASSAQRGNNEQFF.

This clone was picked up a small number of times. This chain joins TRBV14 and TRBJ2-7, with 8 bases matching TRBD1. CDR3 length: 20 amino acids. With V trimmed by 3 bases and J by 0 bases, 19 bases remained unmatched. CDR1 is SGHDN, CDR2 FVKESK, per germline. DNA for the CDR3: TGTGCCAGCAGCCAGGCCCGGGACAGGAGGTCAAGACCCAGCTCCTACGAGCAGTACTTC. It specifies CASSQARDRRSRPSSYEQYF.

The CDR3, as DNA: TGCGCCAGCAGCCGGACCGGGGAGCTGTTTTTT. This sequence encodes CASSRTGELFF. This rearrangement joins TRBV5-1 to TRBJ2-2; D is ambiguous. Trimming removed 4 bases at V and 5 bases at J, with 3 bases between. CDR3 length: 11 residues. CDR1 SGHRS and CDR2 YFSETQ come from the germline V gene.

The chain joins TRBV21-1 to TRBJ1-1; the listed D gene, TRBD1, was not tested against the DNA. TRBV21-1 constitutes a pseudogene. There are 16 residues in the CDR3. CDR3 residues: CASSMRAGKGGYEAFF. DNA of the CDR3: TGTGCCAGCAGCATGAGAGCAGGGAAGGGCGGTTATGAAGCTTTCTTT.

The chain uses TRBV4-1 and TRBJ2-2, with 7 positions matching TRBD1. Germline lookup yields CDR1 MGHRA and CDR2 YSYEKL. This CDR3 is built from 16 residues. Trimming at V came to 0 bases and at J to 3 bases, leaving 4 bases not matched to a gene. CDR3 in DNA: TGCGCCAGCAGCCAAGAACAGGGGTCGTACACCGGGGAGCTGTTTTTT. It yields the protein CASSQEQGSYTGELFF.

The chain joins TRBV4-1 to TRBJ2-1, with no clear D. Trimming took 4 bases from V and 4 from J, leaving 11 bases between them. CDR1 MGHRA and CDR2 YSYEKL come from the germline V gene. This CDR3 spans 14 amino acids. The CDR3 loop reads CASSLTPRYNEQFF. In DNA, the CDR3 is TGCGCCAGCAGCCTCACTCCTAGATACAATGAGCAGTTCTTC.

This chain joins TRBV6-5 and TRBJ1-1; 7 bases match TRBD1. V lost 1 base, J lost 0 bases, and 2 bases stayed unmatched. The CDR3 is 15 residues long. CDR1 is MNHEY and CDR2 is SVGAGI in the germline V gene. The CDR3 DNA sequence: TGTGCCAGCAGTTACTTTGGGACAGTGAACACTGAAGCTTTCTTT. It is translated as CASSYFGTVNTEAFF.

This clone was recorded only once. The chain employs TRBV28 and TRBJ1-4, with no clear D. V was shortened by 2 bases and J by 4 bases, with 5 bases between the two germline ends. Germline lookup yields CDR1 MDHEN and CDR2 SYDVKM. This CDR3 contains 13 residues. The CDR3 DNA sequence: TGTGCCAGCAGTTTACAGTTTAATGAAAAACTGTTTTTT. Its protein is CASSLQFNEKLFF.

Written as DNA, the CDR3 is TGTGCCAGCTCACCACTAGCTAAGGACTTAAGAGCCTACGAGCAGTACTTC. Translated: CASSPLAKDLRAYEQYF. V gene TRBV18 combines with J gene TRBJ2-7, with a weak D call TRBD2 (5 bases). Germline V gives CDR1 KGHSH, CDR2 LQKENI. The CDR3 length is 17 residues. V was shortened by 1 base and J by 2 bases, with 18 bases between the two germline ends.

This chain uses TRBV27 with TRBJ1-6; D remains unclear. V was cut by 6 bases and J by 8 bases, with 14 bases left in between. The germline V gene encodes CDR1 MNHEY and CDR2 SMNVEV (reference sequence). This CDR3 region has 14 residues. The CDR3 nucleotides are TGTGCCAGCAGCTCCCCCGGGTCCGATTCACCCCTCCACTTT. The encoded protein is CASSSPGSDSPLHF.

V gene TRBV27 combines with J gene TRBJ2-1, with 14 bases lining up with TRBD2. The CDR3 runs 14 residues. The germline V gene encodes CDR1 MNHEY and CDR2 SMNVEV (reference sequence). Trimming at V came to 8 bases and at J to 7 bases, leaving 4 bases not matched to a gene. The CDR3 DNA reads TGTGCCAGCTCTCGGACTAGCGGGAGGAATGAGCAGTTCTTC. Residues: CASSRTSGRNEQFF.